What follows are 17 T cell receptor beta chains derived from one specimen sequenced in a study of blood T cells in healthy people across ages (dated by TCRdb to between 2014 and 2016). The library was obtained by 5' RACE. Sequencing instrument: Illumina HiSeq 2500. The second PCR ran for roughly 7 to 12 cycles and used a J-beta primer mix along with a sample-barcoded 5' primer. In-frame beta chains were kept once TCRdb had trimmed the public reads at Q25 with fastp and called clones with MiXCR. A single entry per CDR3 protein holds the most common genes and DNA from its merged rows. The sample profile shows some 800,000 distinct CDR3 sequences; roughly 25% of them were found once. 3% to 4.5% of the sample rests with the top ten. This sample also appeared in a second study, on T cells of mothers and their children.

The specimen sequenced was blood. The receptors were sampled from a boy aged 10-17 years in good health.

The chain recombines TRBV19 with TRBJ1-4; D not resolved. CDR1 is LNHDA and CDR2 is SQIVND in the germline V gene (reference sequence). The CDR3 loop spans 15 amino acids. Deletions cut 0 bases from V and 8 bases from J, with 13 bases between. In nucleotides, the CDR3 is TGTGCCAGTAGTATAGAAGGATTCGGGTACGAAAAACTGTTTTTT. Its translation: CASSIEGFGYEKLFF. The whole variable domain, filled in from reference TRBV19 and TRBJ1-4, reads DGGITQSPKYLFRKEGQNVTLSCEQNLNHDAMYWYRQDPGQGLRLIYYSQIVNDFQKGDIAEGYSVSREKKESFPLTVTSAQKNPTAFYLCASSIEGFGYEKLFFGSGTQLSVL.

The chain has TRBV3-1 and TRBJ2-1; 7 bases fit TRBD2. Judging by the DNA end, TRBJ2-7 fits better; the J call may be wrong. The CDR3 contains 14 residues. Per germline, CDR1 LGHDT and CDR2 YNNKEL (reference sequence). This chain's CDR3 is CASSQVGGPGEQYF. CDR3 DNA sequence: TGTGCCAGCAGCCAAGTGGGAGGGCCGGGGGAGCAGTACTTC.

For this clonotype: A junction end diverges from the germline sequence, so it may reflect a read error. The genes are TRBV28 and TRBJ2-1; TRBD1 matches at 7 bases. The CDR3 is made up of 15 amino acids. Germline CDR1 reads MDHEN; CDR2 reads SYDVKM. The CDR3 protein is CASRETTGSYNEQFF. CDR3 coding DNA: TGCGCCAGCAGGGAAACGACAGGGTCCTACAATGAGCAGTTCTTC.

In its sample, this clonotype was seen many times. The chain uses TRBV9 and TRBJ2-3; 7 bases match TRBD2. This CDR3 has 12 residues. J lost 9 bases, V lost 5 bases, and 6 bases had no gene match. Per germline, CDR1 SGDLS and CDR2 YYNGEE. In DNA form, the CDR3 reads TGTGCCAGCAGTAGCGGGTGGGACACGCAGTATTTT. It is translated as CASSSGWDTQYF.

This clonotype was counted a few times. The chain couples TRBV15 to TRBJ2-5; tentatively, D is TRBD1 or TRBD2 (6 bases each). The CDR3 covers 16 residues. Trimming removed 3 bases from V and 5 bases from J, with 19 bases in between. CDR1 LNHNV and CDR2 YYDKDF come from the germline V gene (reference sequence). The CDR3 nucleotides are TGTGCCACCAGCAGGTCACTAGGGGGGAGCTGGGAGACCCAGTACTTC. Translation: CATSRSLGGSWETQYF.

This chain links TRBV6-6 with TRBJ2-7, with D perhaps TRBD2 (5 bases). The CDR3 totals 15 residues. V was shortened by 0 bases and J by 0 bases, with 9 bases between the two germline ends. Germline loops: CDR1 MNHNY, CDR2 SVGAGI (reference sequence). The CDR3 DNA sequence: TGTGCCAGCAGTTACTCTGCGGGTGTCTCCTACGAGCAGTACTTC. Protein sequence: CASSYSAGVSYEQYF.

This chain uses TRBV7-2 with TRBJ2-4, with 7 bases fitting TRBD2. This CDR3 contains 16 residues. The trim removed 2 bases at V and 6 bases at J, leaving 10 bases unmatched. Germline values: CDR1 SGHTA, CDR2 FQGNSA. CDR3 amino acids: CASSLRREWEGNIQYF. The CDR3 nucleotides are TGTGCCAGCAGCTTACGGCGGGAATGGGAGGGAAACATTCAGTACTTC.

Only a few counts were recorded for this clonotype. This chain connects TRBV5-1 to TRBJ2-3; D uncertain. The CDR3 has 15 residues. V was trimmed by 0 bases and J by 0 bases, leaving 8 bases between them. The germline V gene encodes CDR1 SGHRS and CDR2 YFSETQ. This chain's CDR3 is CASSLVAPSTDTQYF. Here the CDR3 DNA reads TGCGCCAGCAGCTTGGTGGCTCCTAGCACAGATACGCAGTATTTT.

This clonotype was found a few times. The chain links TRBV4-3 to TRBJ2-4; D is ambiguous. V shed 0 bases and J shed 0 bases, with 9 bases lying between them. In germline, CDR1 is LGHNA, CDR2 YSLEER. CDR3 length: 16 residues. The CDR3 is CASSQDLFEAKNIQYF. In nucleotides, the CDR3 is TGCGCCAGCAGCCAAGATCTATTCGAAGCCAAAAACATTCAGTACTTC.

The chain links TRBV7-9 to TRBJ2-7; possibly TRBD1 for D (6 bases). The CDR3 has 14 residues. Germline V gene sequence: CDR1 SEHNR, CDR2 FQNEAQ (reference sequence). With 5 bases removed from V and 5 bases from J, the gap between germline ends came to 16 bases. For the CDR3, the DNA is TGTGCCAGCAGCCCGACCAGGGGCAGCGACGAGCAGTACTTC. Translating it yields CASSPTRGSDEQYF.

The chain carries TRBV20-1 and TRBJ2-5; no clear D. CDR1 and CDR2 from the germline V gene are DFQATT and SNEGSKA (reference sequence). The CDR3 sequence is 11 residues long. V was trimmed by 0 bases and J by 9 bases, leaving 8 bases between them. The chain's CDR3 is CSARDSRAQYF. The CDR3 nucleotides read TGCAGTGCTAGAGATAGCCGGGCCCAGTACTTC.

V gene TRBV6-2 or TRBV6-3 combines with J gene TRBJ2-7, with a tentative D call TRBD1 (7 bases). CDR3 length: 16 residues. Trimming removed 6 bases from V and 3 bases from J, with 21 bases in between. CDR1 and CDR2 from the germline V gene are MNHEY and SVGEGT. The CDR3, as DNA: TGTGCCAGCAGCCACGTCCGGGGGACAGAACACTACGAGCAGTACTTC. Translation gives CASSHVRGTEHYEQYF.

This clonotype was seen a few times. The V gene is TRBV11-2, the J gene TRBJ2-4; D remains unclear. Trimming cost V 3 bases and J 12 bases, with 12 bases left between them. The germline V gene has CDR1 SGHAT and CDR2 FQNNGV. The CDR3 consists of 12 residues. The CDR3 DNA is TGTGCCAGCAGCTTCGGAGAGGACCCTCAGTACTTC. It codes for CASSFGEDPQYF. Combining the CDR3 with reference TRBV11-2 and TRBJ2-4 gives the whole variable domain EAGVAQSPRYKIIEKRQSVAFWCNPISGHATLYWYQQILGQGPKLLIQFQNNGVVDDSQLPKDRFSAERLKGVDSTLKIQPAKLEDSAVYLCASSFGEDPQYFGAGTRLSVL.

The chain combines TRBV5-6 with TRBJ2-5, with D unresolved. Judging by the DNA end, TRBJ2-7 fits better; the J call may be wrong. The CDR3 covers 12 residues. Germline CDR1 and CDR2: SGHDT and YYEEEE. CDR3: CASSFFGNEQYF. DNA for the CDR3: TGTGCCAGCAGCTTTTTCGGTAACGAGCAGTACTTC.

The table lists this clonotype with a few counts. This sequence joins TRBV11-2 and TRBJ1-2, with TRBD1 matching 7 bases. V gave up 4 bases and J gave up 6 bases; unmatched junction bases: 8. The CDR3 is 14 amino acids. CDR1 is SGHAT, CDR2 FQNNGV, per germline. CDR3 loop: CASSYQGVKDGYTF. For the CDR3, the DNA is TGTGCCAGCAGCTACCAGGGGGTAAAGGATGGCTACACCTTC.

This clonotype was seen a handful of times. CDR3 sequence: CATSSPGTSGNTIYF. CDR3 nucleotides: TGTGCCACCAGCAGTCCCGGGACCTCTGGAAACACCATATATTTT. This chain links TRBV15 with TRBJ1-3, with TRBD1 as a possible D gene (5 bases). Trimming cost V 3 bases and J 0 bases, with 9 bases left between them. Germline values: CDR1 LNHNV, CDR2 YYDKDF (reference sequence). This CDR3 is built from 15 residues.

This clonotype was counted a few times. V is TRBV7-2 and J is TRBJ2-7, with D possibly being TRBD2 (5 bases). This CDR3 contains 16 residues. V gave up 5 bases and J gave up 3 bases, with 20 bases separating them. Germline V gene lookup returns CDR1 SGHTA and CDR2 FQGNSA. The CDR3 loop is CASSLISSGSNYEQYF. The DNA of the CDR3 is TGTGCCAGCAGCCTAATCTCTTCGGGGAGCAACTACGAGCAGTACTTC.